This T cell receptor (beta chain) is drawn from a study of T cells in Graves' hyperthyroidism and ophthalmopathy. Study-level findings and limits: Most expanded thyroid clonotypes above 0.001 recurred in blood. The model predicted ophthalmopathy a median roughly six months before onset.

It was uncontrolled infection, other autoimmune disease, pregnancy or lactation that excluded patients. This CDR3 comprises 14 residues. Trimming cost V 5 bases and J 3 bases, with 17 bases left between them. Germline lookup yields CDR1 DFQATT and CDR2 SNEGSKA (reference sequence). This clonotype was seen ten or more times. Its target is not known. TCR beta CDR3 region amplification was performed from RNA transcripts. Carried out on the TCR CDR3, a first-round RT-PCR used the HTBI primer set. A single record per CDR3 protein comes from TCRdb applying MiXCR to the multiplex PCR reads. The repertoire holds under 400,000 distinct CDR3 sequences, with around a sixth as singletons.

The receptor was derived from a man younger than 45 with Graves' hyperthyroidism. The sample was blood. The chain couples TRBV20-1 to TRBJ2-7; a possible D gene is TRBD2 (6 bases). The DNA for the CDR3 is TGCAGTGCTTCGGGTCGGGAGAACGGCTACGAGCAGTACTTC. This codes for CSASGRENGYEQYF.